A single sample gave rise to the 9 T cell receptor beta chains below, sequenced in a study of blood T cell repertoires in COVID-19. Assay used: immunoSEQ multiplex PCR; TCRdb lists only in-frame clones, some missing. The data contain 70,000 to 90,000 clones, more than 60% of them singletons. The sample comprised peripheral blood. Source of these receptors: a man between 65 and 80 years old with acute or convalescent COVID-19.

The chain recombines TRBV30 with TRBJ2-7, with 7 bases matching TRBD1. The CDR3 spans 15 residues. V lost 0 bases and J lost 4; bases outside the gene matches: 9. The germline gives CDR1 GTSNPN, CDR2 SVGIG (reference sequence). The CDR3 DNA reads as TGTGCCTGGAGTGTACTGACAGGGAAGAGATACGAGCAGTACTTC. Its translation: CAWSVLTGKRYEQYF.

This clone was seen a single time. V usage is TRBV3-1 (or the pseudogene TRBV3-2) and J usage is TRBJ2-4, with 9 bases identical to TRBD2. J was trimmed by 2 bases and V by 5 bases; bases with no gene match: 7. Germline CDR1 LGHDT, CDR2 YNNKEL (reference sequence). The CDR3 has 16 amino acids. As DNA, the CDR3 is TGTGCCAGCAGCTCTTTAGCGGGGGAGTCCAAAAACATTCAGTACTTC. This encodes CASSSLAGESKNIQYF.

V is TRBV6-5 and J is TRBJ1-5; D unclear. Trimming cost V 6 bases and J 0 bases, with 9 bases left between them. CDR3 length: 14 residues. CDR1 and CDR2 from the germline V gene are MNHEY and SVGAGI. The CDR3 loop reads CASRPGSSNQPQHF. CDR3 sequence (DNA): TGTGCCAGCAGGCCGGGGTCTAGCAATCAGCCCCAGCATTTT.

The rearrangement joins TRBV3-1 (or the pseudogene TRBV3-2) to TRBJ2-1; D possibly corresponds to TRBD1 (5 bases). CDR1 and CDR2 from the germline V gene are LGHDT and YNNKEL (reference sequence). The CDR3 sequence is 13 residues long. With 5 bases removed from V and 9 bases from J, the gap between germline ends came to 14 bases. As DNA, the CDR3 is TGTGCCAGCAGCGCAAGTACAGGTTTTGAGCAGTTCTTC. Its protein product is CASSASTGFEQFF.

The chain links TRBV28 to TRBJ2-4; D gene ambiguous. Trimming shortened V by 9 bases and J by 9 bases, and 12 bases separated the two germline ends. The CDR3 totals 11 residues. Germline-derived CDR1 and CDR2 are MDHEN and SYDVKM. The CDR3 coding sequence is TGTGCCAGTCAGGTGACCGGCATTCAGTACTTC. Amino acids: CASQVTGIQYF. The entire variable domain, with the rest obtained from reference TRBV28 and TRBJ2-4, is as follows: DVKVTQSSRYLVKRTGEKVFLECVQDMDHENMFWYRQDPGLGLRLIYFSYDVKMKEKGDIPEGYSVSREKKERFSLILESASTNQTSMYLCASQVTGIQYFGAGTRLSVL.

The chain carries TRBV23-1 and TRBJ1-3; a possible D gene is TRBD1 (6 bases). TRBV23-1 is an ORF for which the function is uncertain. CDR3 length: 17 amino acids. Trimming cost V 0 bases and J 0 bases, with 12 bases left between them. CDR3 protein: CASSQSPGQTSGNTIYF. The DNA of the CDR3 is TGCGCCAGCAGTCAATCCCCTGGACAGACCTCTGGAAACACCATATATTTT.

The chain uses TRBV28 and TRBJ1-2; TRBD1 might be the D (6 bases). V shed 5 bases and J shed 0 bases, with 16 bases lying between them. The CDR3 is 16 residues long. From germline, CDR1 is MDHEN and CDR2 SYDVKM. This chain's CDR3 is CASSVTGPETNYGYTF. The CDR3 nucleotides read TGTGCCAGCAGTGTGACAGGTCCCGAAACTAACTATGGCTACACCTTC.

CDR3 nucleotides: TGTGCCAGCAGTTACAGTCAGGCCTATGGCTACACCTTC. The encoded protein is CASSYSQAYGYTF. The chain is built from TRBV6-2 or TRBV6-3 and TRBJ1-2; D is ambiguous. Germline-derived CDR1 and CDR2 are MNHEY and SVGEGT. The CDR3 has 13 residues. V lost 2 bases to trimming and J lost 4 bases, with 8 bases between them.

The chain's CDR3 is CASSLGGQGQTQYF. The CDR3 nucleotides are TGTGCCAGCAGTTTAGGGGGACAGGGCCAGACCCAGTACTTC. This sequence joins TRBV28 and TRBJ2-5, with 9 bases matching TRBD1. The V and J ends lost 2 bases and 6 bases, in that order; junction bases with no gene match: 4. The CDR3 has 14 amino acids. Germline V gives CDR1 MDHEN, CDR2 SYDVKM.